Shown below are 27 T cell receptor beta chains from a single sample sequenced in a study of CD8 T cells in ankylosing spondylitis. TCRdb reprocessed the 5' RACE reads via MiXCR and lists one record per CDR3 protein. The sample holds around 100,000 distinct CDR3 sequences, more than 8.5% seen once. Their antigen targets remain unknown. The study, taken as a whole, reports: About 8 highly homologous variants made up a TCR beta motif that seemed to typify ankylosing spondylitis blood.

The specimen was blood, either unsorted or a sorted T cell fraction (not recorded which). The receptor source for this set is a male donor with ankylosing spondylitis.

The chain uses TRBV7-8 and TRBJ1-1; D is ambiguous. This CDR3 is built from 12 residues. The germline CDR1 and CDR2 sequences are SGHVS and FQNEAQ. V was shortened by 4 bases and J by 1 base, with 4 bases between the two germline ends. The CDR3 DNA sequence: TGTGCCAGCAGCTCCTGGAACACTGAAGCTTTCTTT. This codes for CASSSWNTEAFF.

This clonotype occurred many times. This chain connects TRBV4-1 to TRBJ1-5, with no clear D. Trimming took off 1 base at V and 6 bases at J, with 7 bases between the two ends. CDR3 length: 13 amino acids. CDR1 is MGHRA, CDR2 YSYEKL, per germline. CDR3 sequence (DNA): TGCGCCAGCAGCCAAGGTCCCCGTCAGCCCCAGCATTTT. It translates to CASSQGPRQPQHF.

This chain connects TRBV9 to TRBJ1-1, with D possibly being TRBD1 (6 bases). The CDR3 loop spans 14 amino acids. CDR1 and CDR2 from the germline V gene are SGDLS and YYNGEE. V dropped 4 bases and J dropped 3 bases, with 13 bases sitting between them. The CDR3 loop is CASSSEGGDTEAFF. Written as DNA, the CDR3 is TGTGCCAGCAGCTCCGAGGGGGGGGACACTGAAGCTTTCTTT. Full variable domain (remainder filled in from reference TRBV9 and TRBJ1-1): DSGVTQTPKHLITATGQRVTLRCSPRSGDLSVYWYQQSLDQGLQFLIQYYNGEERAKGNILERFSAQQFPDLHSELNLSSLELGDSALYFCASSSEGGDTEAFFGQGTRLTVV.

CDR3 amino acids: CASSQDLGSGRFDEQYV. In DNA, the CDR3 is TGCGCCAGCAGCCAAGATCTTGGGAGCGGGAGGTTCGACGAGCAGTACGTC. The V and J genes are TRBV4-1 and TRBJ2-7; 9 bases match TRBD2. The germline CDR1 and CDR2 sequences are MGHRA and YSYEKL. The CDR3 covers 17 residues. The V and J ends lost 0 bases and 5 bases, in that order; junction bases with no gene match: 11.

The chain combines TRBV6-1 with TRBJ2-3; D is uncertain. The V end lost 1 base, the J end lost 0 bases, and 11 bases lay between the germline ends. The germline CDR1 and CDR2 sequences are MNHNS and SASEGT. The CDR3 is made up of 16 amino acids. CDR3 protein: CASSEDGEFSTDTQYF. CDR3 DNA: TGTGCCAGCAGTGAAGACGGAGAATTTAGCACAGATACGCAGTATTTT.

This clonotype was detected many times. V and J are TRBV6-1 and TRBJ2-1; no clear D. Germline lookup yields CDR1 MNHNS and CDR2 SASEGT. Trimming took off 4 bases at V and 0 bases at J, with 13 bases between the two ends. There are 16 residues in the CDR3. The chain's CDR3 is CASSVYSLNSYNEQFF. CDR3 coding DNA: TGTGCCAGCAGTGTTTACAGTCTGAACTCCTACAATGAGCAGTTCTTC.

This clonotype has at least ten counts. This sequence joins TRBV20-1 and TRBJ2-5, with D possibly matching TRBD2 (5 bases). Germline loops: CDR1 DFQATT, CDR2 SNEGSKA (reference sequence). The CDR3 runs to 15 residues. Deletions cut 2 bases from V and 5 bases from J, with 18 bases between. CDR3 coding DNA: TGCAGTGCTAGATTCCCATACTCCCCGGGGGAGACCCAGTACTTC. This translates into CSARFPYSPGETQYF.

V is TRBV25-1 and J is TRBJ1-2, with D hard to call. The CDR3 extends over 12 amino acids. V lost 8 bases, J lost 4 bases, and 11 bases lay in between. Germline CDR1 reads MGHDK; CDR2 reads SYGVNS. This chain's CDR3 is CASADPSYGYTF. The CDR3 region has the DNA TGTGCCAGCGCCGATCCAAGCTATGGCTACACCTTC.

V usage is TRBV20-1 and J usage is TRBJ1-6; no clear D gene. V was cut by 5 bases and J by 9 bases, with 17 bases left in between. The CDR3 runs 14 residues. The V gene's germline CDR1 is DFQATT and CDR2 SNEGSKA (reference sequence). Here the CDR3 DNA reads TGCAGTGCTCTGGACCGCCCGTTGGGTTCACCCCTCCACTTT. This encodes CSALDRPLGSPLHF.

This clonotype was seen ten or more times. The chain employs TRBV5-8 and TRBJ2-1; a possible D gene is TRBD1 (7 bases). This CDR3 is 16 amino acids long. The V gene's germline CDR1 is SGHTS and CDR2 YDEGEE. The V end lost 5 bases, the J end lost 7 bases, and 22 bases lay between the germline ends. CDR3 DNA sequence: TGTGCCAGCAGAGCCAAGGAGGGGGCAATGGGTAATGAGCAGTTCTTC. Protein product: CASRAKEGAMGNEQFF.

This clonotype was counted ten times or more. The chain joins TRBV10-3 to TRBJ2-7, with D unresolved. V shed 3 bases and J shed 1 base, with 4 bases lying between them. The CDR3 has 12 residues. In germline, CDR1 is ENHRY, CDR2 SYGVKD. The CDR3 spells CAISDRSYEQYF. In DNA form, the CDR3 reads TGTGCCATCAGTGACCGGTCCTACGAGCAGTACTTC.

The V and J genes are TRBV19 and TRBJ2-1, with 7 bases identical to TRBD2. Germline V gene sequence: CDR1 LNHDA, CDR2 SQIVND (reference sequence). This CDR3 is 15 amino acids long. The V gene end was trimmed by 1 base and the J gene end by 4 bases; junction bases not matched to a gene: 4. CDR3 loop: CASSIGGRVYNEQFF. DNA for the CDR3: TGTGCCAGTAGTATAGGTGGGAGGGTGTACAATGAGCAGTTCTTC. The full variable domain, completed using reference TRBV19 and TRBJ2-1, is DGGITQSPKYLFRKEGQNVTLSCEQNLNHDAMYWYRQDPGQGLRLIYYSQIVNDFQKGDIAEGYSVSREKKESFPLTVTSAQKNPTAFYLCASSIGGRVYNEQFFGPGTRLTVL.

The chain joins TRBV10-2 to TRBJ2-7, with D perhaps matching TRBD1 or TRBD2 (5 bases each). Germline values: CDR1 WSHSY, CDR2 SAAADI. The CDR3 extends over 13 amino acids. Trimming took off 9 bases at V and 2 bases at J, with 14 bases between the two ends. The CDR3 reads CASTGTDPYEQYF. In nucleotides, the CDR3 is TGCGCCAGTACCGGGACGGATCCCTACGAGCAGTACTTC.

This clonotype was picked up many times. This chain uses TRBV18 with TRBJ2-7; TRBD1 aligns across 9 bases. There are 15 residues in the CDR3. From germline, CDR1 is KGHSH and CDR2 LQKENI. The V and J ends lost 3 bases and 7 bases, in that order; junction bases with no gene match: 10. DNA of the CDR3: TGTGCCAGCTCACCTCCTTGGGACAGGGCGGAGGAGCAGTACTTC. This codes for CASSPPWDRAEEQYF.

The V and J genes are TRBV4-1 and TRBJ2-2; D ambiguous. CDR1 is MGHRA and CDR2 is YSYEKL in the germline V gene. CDR3 length: 14 amino acids. Trimming pared 4 bases from V and 2 bases from J, leaving 8 bases between. The CDR3 region has the DNA TGCGCCAGCAGCCTCGCCGATAACACCGGGGAGCTGTTTTTT. Translation: CASSLADNTGELFF.

This chain joins TRBV7-2 and TRBJ2-7, with TRBD1 matching over 9 bases. V shed 0 bases and J 1 base; nucleotides not matched to a gene: 1. There are 15 residues in the CDR3. Germline V CDR1 and CDR2: SGHTA, FQGNSA. The CDR3 DNA follows: TGTGCCAGCAGCTTAGCCGGGACAGGGTCCTACGAGCAGTACTTC. Its translation is CASSLAGTGSYEQYF.

Concerning this clonotype itself: A much larger clone is a single base away; this may be a read error. This chain connects TRBV20-1 to TRBJ2-1; 8 positions match TRBD1. Germline CDR1 and CDR2: DFQATT and SNEGSKA (reference sequence). The CDR3 totals 13 residues. The V segment lost 3 bases and the J segment 8 bases; nucleotides outside the gene matches: 6. For the CDR3, the DNA is TGCAGTGCTAGGGCAGGGGGCATATATGAGCAGTTCTTC. This encodes CSARAGGIYEQFF.

The CDR3 DNA sequence: TGCAGTGCTGGTATTCTAGCACAGCGGCAGGTCACAGATACGCAGTATTTT. It codes for CSAGILAQRQVTDTQYF. The V call is TRBV20-1, the J call TRBJ2-3; a possible D gene is TRBD2 (5 bases). CDR1 and CDR2 from the germline V gene are DFQATT and SNEGSKA (reference sequence). This CDR3 spans 17 amino acids. With 5 bases removed from V and 2 bases from J, the gap between germline ends came to 23 bases.

The chain carries TRBV11-2 and TRBJ2-1, with D possibly being TRBD2 (5 bases). CDR1 is SGHAT and CDR2 is FQNNGV in the germline V gene. V lost 5 bases and J lost 4, with 9 bases in between. CDR3 length: 13 amino acids. This CDR3 is CASSPPGYNEQFF. The CDR3 DNA reads as TGTGCCAGCAGCCCCCCGGGGTACAATGAGCAGTTCTTC.

This clonotype was observed at least ten times. This chain links TRBV7-9 with TRBJ2-6; TRBD2 aligns across 8 bases. Per the germline V gene, CDR1 is SEHNR and CDR2 is FQNEAQ (reference sequence). The CDR3 has 13 amino acids. The trim removed 7 bases at V and 11 bases at J, leaving 7 bases unmatched. CDR3 loop: CASTYRGGDVLTF. CDR3 in DNA: TGTGCCAGCACCTACCGGGGGGGAGACGTCCTGACTTTC.

This clonotype appeared many times. The CDR3: CSVESVAGALAWETQYF. The CDR3 DNA sequence: TGCAGCGTTGAGTCGGTAGCGGGAGCTTTAGCCTGGGAGACCCAGTACTTC. The V gene is TRBV29-1, the J gene TRBJ2-5; 9 bases line up with TRBD2. The junction had 16 bases not matched to a gene; V was cut back by 3 bases and J by 5 bases. Germline-derived CDR1 and CDR2 are SQVTM and ANQGSEA. The CDR3 sequence is 17 residues long.

The genes are TRBV20-1 and TRBJ2-1; perhaps TRBD1 as D (6 bases). This CDR3 has 15 residues. The germline V and J ends were trimmed by 6 bases and 0 bases, with 15 bases remaining between them. CDR1 is DFQATT, CDR2 SNEGSKA, per germline (reference sequence). The CDR3 loop reads CSAARDITSYNEQFF. The CDR3, as DNA: TGCAGTGCAGCCCGGGACATCACCTCCTACAATGAGCAGTTCTTC.

The rearrangement joins TRBV7-9 to TRBJ1-1; weak D call: TRBD1 (5 bases). Germline V lookup: CDR1 SEHNR, CDR2 FQNEAQ (reference sequence). V was pared by 5 bases and J by 6 bases, with 16 bases between. The CDR3 is 14 amino acids. The CDR3 sequence: CASSRDRGEPEAFF. As DNA, the CDR3 is TGTGCCAGCAGCCGTGACAGAGGGGAACCTGAAGCTTTCTTT.

This clonotype appeared a few times. CDR3 bases: TGTGCCAGCAGTTTCGGGACAGGGGGTCGGGAGACCCAGTACTTC. This translates into CASSFGTGGRETQYF. The genes are TRBV6-2 or TRBV6-3 and TRBJ2-5, with 11 bases that match TRBD1. The germline V gene encodes CDR1 MNHEY and CDR2 SVGEGT. J was trimmed by 5 bases and V by 4 bases; bases with no gene match: 6. The CDR3 consists of 15 residues.

The sample holds many counts of this clonotype. The gene calls are TRBV18 and TRBJ1-1; 8 bases line up with TRBD1. Germline V gene data show CDR1 as KGHSH and CDR2 as LQKENI. The V segment lost 4 bases and the J segment 1 base; nucleotides outside the gene matches: 11. CDR3 length: 17 residues. DNA for the CDR3: TGTGCCAGCTCACTCTCCGGTCGGGACAGGTCGAACACTGAAGCTTTCTTT. This encodes CASSLSGRDRSNTEAFF.

The chain couples TRBV7-9 to TRBJ2-1, with 9 bases that match TRBD2. Unmatched junction bases numbered 9, after V lost 5 bases and J lost 7 bases. The germline CDR1 and CDR2 sequences are SEHNR and FQNEAQ (reference sequence). The CDR3 runs to 15 residues. The CDR3 bases are TGTGCCAGCAGCCAAGTAGCGGGAGATAGGAATGAGCAGTTCTTC. Translation gives CASSQVAGDRNEQFF.

V usage is TRBV4-1 and J usage is TRBJ2-1; 10 bases are a match to TRBD2. J was trimmed by 2 bases and V by 0 bases; bases with no gene match: 4. Looked up from germline, CDR1 is MGHRA and CDR2 is YSYEKL. CDR3 length: 17 residues. The DNA of the CDR3 is TGCGCCAGCAGCCAAGATGGAGCGGGAGGGCCCTACAATGAGCAGTTCTTC. It specifies CASSQDGAGGPYNEQFF.